This T cell receptor beta chain came from a study of cytomegalovirus exposure and HLA in healthy donors. This CDR3 is built from 14 residues. Trimming removed 3 bases at V and 0 bases at J, with 6 bases between. Germline V gene data show CDR1 as MGHDK and CDR2 as SYGVNS. The PCR contained 60 Vbeta and 13 Jbeta primers. Assay: immunoSEQ multiplex PCR; the TCRdb copy retains only in-frame clones and omits some. The table lists tens of thousands of clones, over 60% of them singletons. The sequence derives from a man in his forties or fifties in good health and CMV-seropositive. The chain recombines TRBV25-1 with TRBJ2-4; the D is unclear. The specimen sequenced was PBMCs. CDR3 sequence (DNA): TGTGCCAGCAGTGATCGACTAGCCAAAAACATTCAGTACTTC. Amino acid sequence: CASSDRLAKNIQYF.